A selection of T cell receptor beta chains follows, all from one sample in a study of shared clonotypes between healthy human individuals. Using immunoSEQ multiplex PCR, the repertoire was profiled, and TCRdb retains in-frame clones only, with some absent. The profile shows about 2.3 million clones, approximately 95% of them singletons. Sequenced sample: naive CD4+ T cells from PBMCs. The receptors derive from a man between 18 and 35 years old in good health. Some clones in this sample may be carry-over from other donors' samples. Both conserved end residues are part of each CDR3. The D gene is left open where the match is weak. Rows give clone size only sometimes, using once, few, many, or a class for an expanded clone.

j_gene: TRBJ2-2; v_gene: TRBV6-1; d_gene: .; abundance: .; CDR3nt: TGTGCCAGCGGGGAACAGGGAACCGGGGAGCTGTTTTTT; CDR3aa: CASGEQGTGELFF
j_gene: TRBJ2-1; v_gene: TRBV6-4; d_gene: .; abundance: .; CDR3nt: TGTGCCAGCAGTGACCGGGGTAGCGGCCCCTACAATGAGCAGTTCTTC; CDR3aa: CASSDRGSGPYNEQFF
j_gene: TRBJ1-2; v_gene: TRBV2; d_gene: TRBD1; abundance: .; CDR3nt: TGTGCCAGCAGGGTCTGGGACAGCTCTGGCTACACCTTC; CDR3aa: CASRVWDSSGYTF
j_gene: TRBJ2-5; v_gene: TRBV28; d_gene: TRBD2; abundance: .; CDR3nt: TGTGCCAGCAGTCCCCTGGAGCGGGGAGGAGAGGAGACCCAGTACTTC; CDR3aa: CASSPLERGGEETQYF
j_gene: TRBJ2-1; v_gene: TRBV7-2; d_gene: .; abundance: .; CDR3nt: TGTGCCAGCAGCTACCGACGGGGGAACTCCTACAATGAGCAGTTCTTC; CDR3aa: CASSYRRGNSYNEQFF
j_gene: TRBJ2-5; v_gene: TRBV5-6; d_gene: .; abundance: .; CDR3nt: TGTGCCAGCAGCTTGGTCGGGCGAGGGCAGGGTGGGGAGACCCAGTACTTC; CDR3aa: CASSLVGRGQGGETQYF
j_gene: TRBJ2-7; v_gene: TRBV7-9; d_gene: TRBD2; abundance: .; CDR3nt: TGTGCCAGCAGCTTAGCGACTAGCGGTAGCTACGAGCAGTACTTC; CDR3aa: CASSLATSGSYEQYF
j_gene: TRBJ2-3; v_gene: TRBV5-1; d_gene: .; abundance: .; CDR3nt: TGCGCCAGCAGCTTGGGCTTAAGGGTAGATACGCAGTATTTT; CDR3aa: CASSLGLRVDTQYF
j_gene: TRBJ2-5; v_gene: TRBV28; d_gene: .; abundance: .; CDR3nt: TGTGCCAGCACCCTCCCGGGCGTGGGAATAGAGACCCAGTACTTC; CDR3aa: CASTLPGVGIETQYF
j_gene: TRBJ2-6; v_gene: TRBV6-1; d_gene: .; abundance: .; CDR3nt: TGTGCCAGCCACCTATCCGGGGCCAACGTCCTGACTTTC; CDR3aa: CASHLSGANVLTF
j_gene: TRBJ1-1; v_gene: TRBV5-1; d_gene: TRBD1; abundance: .; CDR3nt: TGCGCCAGCAGCCCGAACCCAGGGGGGCGGGGAGCTTTCTTT; CDR3aa: CASSPNPGGRGAFF
j_gene: TRBJ1-5; v_gene: TRBV10-1; d_gene: .; abundance: few; CDR3nt: TGCGCCAGCAGTGCAGGGTTCAATCAGCCCCAGCATTTT; CDR3aa: CASSAGFNQPQHF
j_gene: TRBJ1-2; v_gene: TRBV2; d_gene: .; abundance: .; CDR3nt: TGTGCCAGCAGTGCCTCCCCGGCCTTTAACTATGGCTACACCTTC; CDR3aa: CASSASPAFNYGYTF
j_gene: TRBJ2-7; v_gene: TRBV5-1; d_gene: TRBD2; abundance: .; CDR3nt: TGCGCCAGCAGCAGGCGGACTAGCGGGAGTTACGAGCAGTACTTC; CDR3aa: CASSRRTSGSYEQYF
j_gene: TRBJ2-3; v_gene: TRBV7-8; d_gene: .; abundance: .; CDR3nt: TGTGCCAGCAGCTATAGTCGACTAGGTAGCACAGATACGCAGTATTTT; CDR3aa: CASSYSRLGSTDTQYF
j_gene: TRBJ2-3; v_gene: TRBV11-2; d_gene: TRBD2; abundance: .; CDR3nt: TGTGCCAGCAGCCGTAGCGGGAGCACAGATACGCAGTATTTT; CDR3aa: CASSRSGSTDTQYF
j_gene: TRBJ1-2; v_gene: TRBV4-1; d_gene: .; abundance: .; CDR3nt: TGCGCCAGCAGCCCCTTTGGGGTTCTCGACTATGGCTACACCTTC; CDR3aa: CASSPFGVLDYGYTF
j_gene: TRBJ2-2; v_gene: TRBV30; d_gene: .; abundance: .; CDR3nt: TGTGCCTGGAGGGCACAGTCGGGCACCGGGGAGCTGTTTTTT; CDR3aa: CAWRAQSGTGELFF
j_gene: TRBJ2-3; v_gene: TRBV11-2; d_gene: TRBD1; abundance: .; CDR3nt: TGTGCCAGCAGAGAAACAGGGGTTAGCACAGATACGCAGTATTTT; CDR3aa: CASRETGVSTDTQYF
j_gene: TRBJ2-7; v_gene: TRBV10-1; d_gene: TRBD2; abundance: .; CDR3nt: TGCGCCAGCAAAGGACTAGCGGGGCTCTACGAGCAGTACTTC; CDR3aa: CASKGLAGLYEQYF
j_gene: TRBJ1-3; v_gene: TRBV4-2; d_gene: TRBD1; abundance: .; CDR3nt: TGTGCCAGCAGCCAACCGGACAGGGAAAACACCATATATTTT; CDR3aa: CASSQPDRENTIYF
j_gene: TRBJ2-3; v_gene: TRBV9; d_gene: TRBD2; abundance: .; CDR3nt: TGTGCCAGCAGTTCCCCCGCCGCGGGGACTAGAACAGATACGCAGTATTTT; CDR3aa: CASSSPAAGTRTDTQYF
j_gene: TRBJ1-1; v_gene: TRBV9; d_gene: .; abundance: few; CDR3nt: TGTGCCAGCAGCGCCAGGGAGGGGAACACTGAAGCTTTCTTT; CDR3aa: CASSAREGNTEAFF
j_gene: TRBJ2-1; v_gene: TRBV4-1; d_gene: .; abundance: .; CDR3nt: TGCGCCAGCTCCCCCTTCCAGGGCACGGGAGACAATGAGCAGTTCTTC; CDR3aa: CASSPFQGTGDNEQFF
j_gene: TRBJ2-1; v_gene: TRBV6-5; d_gene: .; abundance: .; CDR3nt: TGTGCCAGCAGTTACCTTAGGAGCTCCTACAATGAGCAGTTCTTC; CDR3aa: CASSYLRSSYNEQFF
j_gene: TRBJ2-7; v_gene: TRBV5-4; d_gene: TRBD1; abundance: .; CDR3nt: TGTGCCAGCAGCTTGAGGGCAGGGGGCTCCTACGAGCAGTACTTC; CDR3aa: CASSLRAGGSYEQYF
j_gene: TRBJ2-1; v_gene: TRBV5-6; d_gene: TRBD2; abundance: .; CDR3nt: TGTGCCAGCAGCACTGGACTAGCGGATAACTACAATGAGCAGTTCTTC; CDR3aa: CASSTGLADNYNEQFF
j_gene: TRBJ2-1; v_gene: TRBV28; d_gene: TRBD2; abundance: once; CDR3nt: TGTGCCAGCAGTTTACCCGGACTAGCGGGATTGGGGCAGTTCTTC; CDR3aa: CASSLPGLAGLGQFF
j_gene: TRBJ1-2; v_gene: TRBV18; d_gene: .; abundance: once; CDR3nt: TGTGCCAGCTCCCGGACAGTCCAGACTAACTATGGCTACACCTTC; CDR3aa: CASSRTVQTNYGYTF
j_gene: TRBJ1-1; v_gene: TRBV7-9; d_gene: .; abundance: few; CDR3nt: TGTGCCAGCAGCTTTTACACGGAGAACACTGAAGCTTTCTTT; CDR3aa: CASSFYTENTEAFF
j_gene: TRBJ2-1; v_gene: TRBV20-1; d_gene: .; abundance: once; CDR3nt: TGTTCGCGGGGTCGGGATGAGCAGTTCTTC; CDR3aa: CSRGRDEQFF
j_gene: TRBJ1-2; v_gene: TRBV29-1; d_gene: .; abundance: .; CDR3nt: TGCAGCGTTGAAGGGCCAGGGAATCGGTATGGCTACACCTTC; CDR3aa: CSVEGPGNRYGYTF
j_gene: TRBJ2-6; v_gene: TRBV5-1; d_gene: .; abundance: .; CDR3nt: TGCGCCAGCAGCCACACCTCGTCTGGGGCCAACGTCCTGACTTTC; CDR3aa: CASSHTSSGANVLTF
j_gene: TRBJ2-7; v_gene: TRBV7-3; d_gene: TRBD1; abundance: .; CDR3nt: TGTGCCAGCAGCTTACGGGACAGGAGGGACGAGCAGTACTTC; CDR3aa: CASSLRDRRDEQYF
j_gene: TRBJ2-7; v_gene: TRBV12-2; d_gene: .; abundance: .; CDR3nt: TGTGCAAGTCGCTTAGCGACGACTAGCGGGAGGAGCTCCTACGAGCAGTACTTC; CDR3aa: CASRLATTSGRSSYEQYF
j_gene: TRBJ2-7; v_gene: TRBV4-2; d_gene: .; abundance: .; CDR3nt: TGTGCCAGCAGCCCCTTTTGGGGGGACGCGGCCTCCTACGAGCAGTACTTC; CDR3aa: CASSPFWGDAASYEQYF
j_gene: TRBJ2-1; v_gene: TRBV5-4; d_gene: .; abundance: .; CDR3nt: TGTGCCAGCAGCCGAACAAACGGGCCGAACAATGAGCAGTTCTTC; CDR3aa: CASSRTNGPNNEQFF
j_gene: TRBJ1-4; v_gene: TRBV27; d_gene: .; abundance: .; CDR3nt: TGTGCCAGCATGAGGAGGGGCGGCGAAAAACTGTTTTTT; CDR3aa: CASMRRGGEKLFF
j_gene: TRBJ2-3; v_gene: TRBV9; d_gene: TRBD2; abundance: once; CDR3nt: TGTGCCAGCAGCGCCGGACTAGCGGGGCCCACAGATACGCAGTATTTT; CDR3aa: CASSAGLAGPTDTQYF
j_gene: TRBJ1-2; v_gene: TRBV27; d_gene: .; abundance: .; CDR3nt: TGTGCCAGCAGTACGACCGGGGGCTATGGCTACACCTTC; CDR3aa: CASSTTGGYGYTF
j_gene: TRBJ2-1; v_gene: TRBV7-3; d_gene: .; abundance: .; CDR3nt: TGTGCCAGCAGCCTTGGGATAGGCAATGAGCAGTTCTTC; CDR3aa: CASSLGIGNEQFF
j_gene: TRBJ1-1; v_gene: TRBV9; d_gene: .; abundance: .; CDR3nt: TGTGCCAGCAGCGTAGTCTCACAGAACACTGAAGCTTTCTTT; CDR3aa: CASSVVSQNTEAFF
j_gene: TRBJ2-7; v_gene: TRBV5-4; d_gene: TRBD1; abundance: .; CDR3nt: TGTGCCAGCAGCTTGGCCAGTAGGACAGGGGCCTACGAGCAGTACTTC; CDR3aa: CASSLASRTGAYEQYF
j_gene: TRBJ1-1; v_gene: TRBV6-6; d_gene: .; abundance: .; CDR3nt: TGTGCCAGCAGTTACGCCGGGGGCCCGAACACTGAAGCTTTCTTT; CDR3aa: CASSYAGGPNTEAFF
j_gene: TRBJ2-7; v_gene: TRBV4-2; d_gene: .; abundance: once; CDR3nt: TGTGCCAGCAGCCAAGGAACTACGGGGCCGACGGGGGAGCAGTACTTC; CDR3aa: CASSQGTTGPTGEQYF
j_gene: TRBJ1-1; v_gene: TRBV28; d_gene: .; abundance: .; CDR3nt: TGTGCCAGCAGTTTGGTCCGCGGTGTGATGACTGAAGCTTTCTTT; CDR3aa: CASSLVRGVMTEAFF
j_gene: TRBJ1-5; v_gene: TRBV6-1; d_gene: .; abundance: .; CDR3nt: TGTGCCAGCAGTGAAGTGAAATGGGGCAATCAGCCCCAGCATTTT; CDR3aa: CASSEVKWGNQPQHF
j_gene: TRBJ1-4; v_gene: TRBV4-3; d_gene: .; abundance: .; CDR3nt: TGCGCCAGCAGCCAAGATCTGGAACTTAGTGAAAAACTGTTTTTT; CDR3aa: CASSQDLELSEKLFF
j_gene: TRBJ2-3; v_gene: TRBV29-1; d_gene: TRBD2; abundance: .; CDR3nt: TGCAGCGCCGACTCGGGACTAGCGGGACCAGATACGCAGTATTTT; CDR3aa: CSADSGLAGPDTQYF
j_gene: TRBJ1-2; v_gene: TRBV19; d_gene: .; abundance: .; CDR3nt: TGTGCCAGTACCAATGCTGGGTTAGCTGGCTACACCTTC; CDR3aa: CASTNAGLAGYTF
j_gene: TRBJ2-6; v_gene: TRBV6-5; d_gene: .; abundance: .; CDR3nt: TGTGCCGCCTCAGCTGGGGCCAACGTCCTGACTTTC; CDR3aa: CAASAGANVLTF
j_gene: TRBJ1-3; v_gene: TRBV5-6; d_gene: .; abundance: .; CDR3nt: TGTGCCAGCAGCTTGAAAGGGGGTGGAAACACCATATATTTT; CDR3aa: CASSLKGGGNTIYF